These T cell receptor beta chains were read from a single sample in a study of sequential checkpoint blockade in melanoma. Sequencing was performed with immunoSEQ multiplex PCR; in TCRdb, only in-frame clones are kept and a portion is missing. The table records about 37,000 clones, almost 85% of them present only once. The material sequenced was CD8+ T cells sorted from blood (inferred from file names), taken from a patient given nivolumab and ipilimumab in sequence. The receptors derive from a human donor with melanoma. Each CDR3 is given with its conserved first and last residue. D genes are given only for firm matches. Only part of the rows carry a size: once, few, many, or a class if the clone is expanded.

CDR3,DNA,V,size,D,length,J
CASRGLGELVDEQFF,TGTGCCAGTAGAGGACTAGGGGAACTAGTAGATGAGCAGTTCTTC,TRBV19,NA,TRBD2,15,TRBJ2-1
CASSILQGSTDTQYF,TGTGCCAGTAGTATTTTACAGGGGAGCACAGATACGCAGTATTTT,TRBV19,NA,TRBD1,15,TRBJ2-3
CASSEDSMDYGYTF,TGTGCCAGCAGTGAAGACAGCATGGACTATGGCTACACCTTC,TRBV6-1,NA,NA,14,TRBJ1-2
CASSLARLPNSEAFF,TGTGCCAGCAGCTTAGCTCGCCTCCCAAACTCTGAAGCTTTCTTT,TRBV11-2,NA,NA,15,TRBJ1-1
CASSGLGGTDTQYF,TGTGCCAGCAGCGGACTAGGAGGCACAGATACGCAGTATTTT,TRBV7-6,NA,TRBD2,14,TRBJ2-3
CASSQGTEQYF,TGCGCCAGCAGCCAGGGGACAGAGCAGTACTTC,TRBV4-1,NA,NA,11,TRBJ2-7
CASSWTPGTGAHEQYF,TGCGCCAGCAGCTGGACCCCCGGGACAGGGGCGCACGAGCAGTACTTC,TRBV5-1,NA,TRBD1,16,TRBJ2-7
CASSLGLNNEQFF,TGTGCCAGCAGTTTAGGACTCAACAATGAGCAGTTCTTC,TRBV6-4,few,NA,13,TRBJ2-1
CASTPEGLEHEQYF,TGTGCCAGCACCCCGGAGGGGCTCGAGCACGAGCAGTACTTC,TRBV5-4,NA,NA,14,TRBJ2-7
CASSLITGVREWQFF,TGTGCCAGCAGTTTAATCACGGGAGTGAGGGAATGGCAGTTCTTC,TRBV28,NA,NA,15,TRBJ2-1
CASRGLVSNTGELFF,TGCGCCAGCAGGGGGCTTGTCTCGAACACCGGGGAGCTGTTTTTT,TRBV5-1,NA,NA,15,TRBJ2-2
CASRGTGTGETQYF,TGTGCCAGCAGGGGAACAGGGACGGGAGAGACCCAGTACTTC,TRBV7-9,NA,NA,14,TRBJ2-5
CASSVAGGNTEAFF,TGTGCCAGCAGCGTAGCGGGGGGAAACACTGAAGCTTTCTTT,TRBV9,NA,NA,14,TRBJ1-1
CASSPGTGVHEQYF,TGTGCCAGCAGCCCGGGGACAGGGGTCCACGAGCAGTACTTC,TRBV13,NA,TRBD1,14,TRBJ2-7
CASSQLLAGGPLSQYF,TGTGCCAGCAGTCAGCTACTAGCGGGGGGACCCTTATCCCAGTACTTC,TRBV27,NA,TRBD2,16,TRBJ2-5
CSVEGGGGYEQYF,TGCAGCGTTGAAGGGGGTGGAGGCTACGAGCAGTACTTC,TRBV29-1,NA,NA,13,TRBJ2-7
CATRSRSHEQYF,TGTGCCACCCGGTCTAGGTCCCACGAGCAGTACTTC,TRBV6-5,few,NA,12,TRBJ2-7
CASAFGGGKLFF,TGTGCCAGCGCATTCGGCGGGGGAAAACTGTTTTTT,TRBV5-6,NA,NA,12,TRBJ1-4
CASSYGLEGVNEQFF,TGTGCCAGCAGTTACGGCCTAGAGGGGGTCAATGAGCAGTTCTTC,TRBV6-5,NA,NA,15,TRBJ2-1
CASTKGEGAGGYTF,TGTGCCAGCACCAAGGGTGAGGGGGCGGGAGGCTACACCTTC,TRBV28,once,TRBD1,14,TRBJ1-2
CASSPTGSSQPQHF,TGTGCCAGCAGTCCGACAGGTTCCAGTCAGCCCCAGCATTTT,TRBV28,NA,NA,14,TRBJ1-5
CVLGDRYTGELFF,TGTGTACTCGGGGACAGATACACCGGGGAGCTGTTTTTT,TRBV6-1,NA,TRBD1,13,TRBJ2-2
CASSIAGTGEKLFF,TGTGCCAGCAGTATTGCCGGGACAGGGGAAAAACTGTTTTTT,TRBV28,NA,TRBD1,14,TRBJ1-4
CASSLPGQGYEQYF,TGTGCCAGCAGCTTGCCGGGACAGGGCTACGAGCAGTACTTC,TRBV7-9,once,TRBD1,14,TRBJ2-7
CSVETGGDGYTF,TGCAGCGTTGAAACAGGGGGCGACGGCTACACCTTC,TRBV29-1,NA,TRBD1,12,TRBJ1-2
CASSLVASGTSSYNEQFF,TGTGCCAGCAGCTTAGTGGCTAGCGGGACGAGCTCCTACAATGAGCAGTTCTTC,TRBV11-2,NA,TRBD2,18,TRBJ2-1
CASSVQSGGIGYEQYF,TGTGCCAGCAGCGTACAGTCCGGGGGAATCGGCTACGAGCAGTACTTC,TRBV9,NA,NA,16,TRBJ2-7
CASSPGRGGFYEKLFF,TGTGCCAGCAGTCCTGGCCGGGGGGGGTTTTACGAAAAACTGTTTTTT,TRBV27,NA,NA,16,TRBJ1-4
CASRPGTSGEQFF,TGCGCCAGCAGGCCCGGGACTAGCGGAGAGCAGTTCTTC,TRBV4-1,NA,TRBD2,13,TRBJ2-1
CASSPGTLGNYGYTF,TGTGCCAGCAGCCCCGGGACTCTCGGTAACTATGGCTACACCTTC,TRBV5-6,NA,NA,15,TRBJ1-2
CASSERLNRFQQNQPQHF,TGTGCCAGCAGTGAGCGATTAAACCGATTTCAACAGAATCAGCCCCAGCATTTT,TRBV6-1,NA,NA,18,TRBJ1-5
CASWGEGPPVSDGYTF,TGTGCCAGCTGGGGGGAGGGTCCACCGGTATCTGATGGCTACACCTTC,TRBV2,NA,NA,16,TRBJ1-2
CASSPTSGTSYEQYF,TGTGCCAGCAGTCCGACTAGCGGGACATCCTACGAGCAGTACTTC,TRBV27,once,TRBD2,15,TRBJ2-7
CAARDYGGDTEAFF,TGTGCCGCCCGCGACTACGGGGGGGACACTGAAGCTTTCTTT,TRBV27,NA,NA,14,TRBJ1-1
CASSYQYSTDTQYF,TGCGCCAGCAGCTACCAGTATAGCACAGATACGCAGTATTTT,TRBV4-1,once,NA,14,TRBJ2-3
CASGGEGTWEGLLSEQFF,TGTGCTAGTGGTGGGGAGGGGACATGGGAGGGTTTACTCTCTGAGCAGTTCTTC,TRBV12-5,NA,NA,18,TRBJ2-1
CASSELLMEFTLHF,TGTGCCAGCAGTGAACTACTAATGGAGTTCACCCTCCACTTT,TRBV6-1,NA,NA,14,TRBJ1-6
CASSPRDRTNTEAFF,TGTGCCAGCAGCCCGCGGGACAGGACTAACACTGAAGCTTTCTTT,TRBV7-9,NA,TRBD1,15,TRBJ1-1
CASSPGTAYEQYF,TGTGCCAGCAGCCCTGGGACAGCCTACGAGCAGTACTTC,TRBV5-4,NA,TRBD1,13,TRBJ2-7
CASSPGTGPYEQYF,TGTGCCAGCAGCCCAGGGACAGGCCCCTACGAGCAGTACTTC,TRBV9,NA,TRBD1,14,TRBJ2-7
CASSIRSSHTIYF,TGTGCCAGTAGTATCCGGAGCTCACACACCATATATTTT,TRBV19,large,NA,13,TRBJ1-3
CASSMLQGGYQPQHF,TGTGCCAGTAGTATGCTCCAGGGGGGATATCAGCCCCAGCATTTT,TRBV19,NA,TRBD1,15,TRBJ1-5
CACSGTSGGWEQYF,TGTGCCTGTTCCGGGACTAGCGGGGGTTGGGAGCAGTACTTC,TRBV7-2,NA,TRBD2,14,TRBJ2-7
CASSLAGYQFF,TGTGCCAGCAGCTTAGCCGGGTATCAGTTCTTC,TRBV13,NA,NA,11,TRBJ2-1
CATGEAAYNSPLHF,TGTGCCACCGGGGAGGCAGCCTATAATTCACCCCTCCACTTT,TRBV6-5,NA,NA,14,TRBJ1-6
CASSLGPGTGNGYTF,TGCGCCAGCAGCTTGGGGCCCGGGACAGGGAATGGCTACACCTTC,TRBV5-1,once,TRBD1,15,TRBJ1-2
CAISETRQLSTLYGYTF,TGTGCCATCAGTGAGACCCGACAGCTATCAACTCTCTATGGCTACACCTTC,TRBV10-3,few,NA,17,TRBJ1-2
CASGLDRGMEQYF,TGTGCTAGTGGTCTGGACAGGGGCATGGAGCAGTACTTC,TRBV12-5,NA,TRBD1,13,TRBJ2-7
CASSPPDRGSYEQYF,TGTGCCAGCAGCCCACCGGACAGGGGATCCTACGAGCAGTACTTC,TRBV13,NA,TRBD1,15,TRBJ2-7
CATSWGGRGDYEQYF,TGTGCCACTTCTTGGGGGGGAAGAGGGGACTACGAGCAGTACTTC,TRBV19,NA,TRBD2,15,TRBJ2-7
CASSLQGGTGELFF,TGTGCCAGCAGCCTACAGGGGGGGACCGGGGAGCTGTTTTTT,TRBV27,once,NA,14,TRBJ2-2
CASRGTGAVKRGQPQHF,TGTGCCAGCAGGGGGACAGGGGCGGTAAAAAGGGGTCAGCCCCAGCATTTT,TRBV28,NA,TRBD1,17,TRBJ1-5
CAMGQTSLEQYF,TGTGCCATGGGACAGACCTCTCTCGAGCAGTACTTC,TRBV5-8,NA,TRBD1,12,TRBJ2-7
CASSSGQGADAAFF,TGTGCCAGCAGCTCGGGACAGGGGGCCGATGCGGCTTTCTTT,TRBV11-2,NA,TRBD1,14,TRBJ1-1
CASSRGGDYNEQFF,TGTGCCAGTAGTCGAGGCGGGGACTACAATGAGCAGTTCTTC,TRBV19,few,NA,14,TRBJ2-1
CASSLAGASDNEQFF,TGTGCCAGCAGCTTAGCGGGGGCCTCGGACAATGAGCAGTTCTTC,TRBV7-8,NA,NA,15,TRBJ2-1
CASRHTGGTEAFF,TGTGCCAGCAGACATACAGGGGGGACTGAAGCTTTCTTT,TRBV28,few,TRBD1,13,TRBJ1-1
CASSQVFVDRGHNEQFF,TGTGCCAGCAGCCAAGTGTTCGTAGACAGGGGACACAATGAGCAGTTCTTC,TRBV14,NA,TRBD1,17,TRBJ2-1
CASSPSPGHITDTQYF,TGTGCCAGCAGTCCCTCCCCGGGACACATCACAGATACGCAGTATTTT,TRBV27,NA,NA,16,TRBJ2-3